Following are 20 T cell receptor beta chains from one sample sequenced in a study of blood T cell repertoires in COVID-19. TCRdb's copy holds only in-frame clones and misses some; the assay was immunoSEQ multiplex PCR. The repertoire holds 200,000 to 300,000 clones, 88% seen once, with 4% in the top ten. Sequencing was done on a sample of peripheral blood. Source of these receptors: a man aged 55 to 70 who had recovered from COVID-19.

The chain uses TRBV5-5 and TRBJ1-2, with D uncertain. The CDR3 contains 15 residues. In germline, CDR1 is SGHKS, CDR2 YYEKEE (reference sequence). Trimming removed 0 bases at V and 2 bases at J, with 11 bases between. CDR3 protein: CASSLVRGGNYGYTF. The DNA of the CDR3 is TGTGCCAGCAGCTTGGTCCGGGGTGGCAACTATGGCTACACCTTC.

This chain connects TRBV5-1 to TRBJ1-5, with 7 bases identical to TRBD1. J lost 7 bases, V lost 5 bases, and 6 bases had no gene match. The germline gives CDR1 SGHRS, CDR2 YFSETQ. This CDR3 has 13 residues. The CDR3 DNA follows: TGCGCCAGCAGTTTAGGGGGCGAACAGCCCCAGCATTTT. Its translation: CASSLGGEQPQHF. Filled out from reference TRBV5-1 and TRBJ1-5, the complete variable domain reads KAGVTQTPRYLIKTRGQQVTLSCSPISGHRSVSWYQQTPGQGLQFLFEYFSETQRNKGNFPGRFSGRQFSNSRSEMNVSTLELGDSALYLCASSLGGEQPQHFGDGTRLSIL.

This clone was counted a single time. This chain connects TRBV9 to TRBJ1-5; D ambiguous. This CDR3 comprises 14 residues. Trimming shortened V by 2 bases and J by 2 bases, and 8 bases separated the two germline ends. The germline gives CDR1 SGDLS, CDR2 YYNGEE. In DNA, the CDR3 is TGTGCCAGCAGCGTTGGTACTGGCAATCAGCCCCAGCATTTT. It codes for CASSVGTGNQPQHF. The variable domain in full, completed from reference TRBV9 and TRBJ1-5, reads DSGVTQTPKHLITATGQRVTLRCSPRSGDLSVYWYQQSLDQGLQFLIQYYNGEERAKGNILERFSAQQFPDLHSELNLSSLELGDSALYFCASSVGTGNQPQHFGDGTRLSIL.

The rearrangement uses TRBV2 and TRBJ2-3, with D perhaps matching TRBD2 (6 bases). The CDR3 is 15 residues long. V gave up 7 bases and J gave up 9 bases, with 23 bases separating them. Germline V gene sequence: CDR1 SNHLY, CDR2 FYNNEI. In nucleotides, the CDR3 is TGTGCCAGCAAACGGGACTTACTAGAGCAGAGCACGCAGTATTTT. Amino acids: CASKRDLLEQSTQYF.

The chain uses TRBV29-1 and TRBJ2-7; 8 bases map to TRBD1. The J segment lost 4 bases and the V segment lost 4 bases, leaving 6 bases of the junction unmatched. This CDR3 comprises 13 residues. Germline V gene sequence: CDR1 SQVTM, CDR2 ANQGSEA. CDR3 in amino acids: CSVVGTGQYEQYF. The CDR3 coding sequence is TGCAGCGTTGTCGGGACAGGACAATACGAGCAGTACTTC.

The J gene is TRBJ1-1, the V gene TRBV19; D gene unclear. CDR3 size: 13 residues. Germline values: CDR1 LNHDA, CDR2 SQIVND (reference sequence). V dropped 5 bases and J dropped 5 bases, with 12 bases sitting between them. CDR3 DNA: TGTGCCAGTAGTTCAGACTGGCGGACTGAAGCTTTCTTT. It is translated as CASSSDWRTEAFF.

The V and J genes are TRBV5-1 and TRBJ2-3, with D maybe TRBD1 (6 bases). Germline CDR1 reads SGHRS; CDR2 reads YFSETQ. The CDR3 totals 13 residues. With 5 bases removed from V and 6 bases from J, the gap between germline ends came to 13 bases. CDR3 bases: TGCGCCAGCAGTATGGGGGCGGGTGATACGCAGTATTTT. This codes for CASSMGAGDTQYF.

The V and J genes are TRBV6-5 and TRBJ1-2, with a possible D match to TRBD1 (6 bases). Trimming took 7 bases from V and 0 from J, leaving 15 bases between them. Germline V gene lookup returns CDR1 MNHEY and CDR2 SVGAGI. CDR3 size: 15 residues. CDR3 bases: TGTGCCAGCATAGGGAACAGGGAAGCTAACTATGGCTACACCTTC. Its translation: CASIGNREANYGYTF.

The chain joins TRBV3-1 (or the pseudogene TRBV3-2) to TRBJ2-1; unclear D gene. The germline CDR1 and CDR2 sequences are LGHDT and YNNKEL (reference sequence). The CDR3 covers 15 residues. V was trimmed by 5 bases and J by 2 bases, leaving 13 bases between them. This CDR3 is CASSSPPLAYNEQFF. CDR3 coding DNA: TGTGCCAGCAGCTCCCCCCCGTTAGCCTACAATGAGCAGTTCTTC.

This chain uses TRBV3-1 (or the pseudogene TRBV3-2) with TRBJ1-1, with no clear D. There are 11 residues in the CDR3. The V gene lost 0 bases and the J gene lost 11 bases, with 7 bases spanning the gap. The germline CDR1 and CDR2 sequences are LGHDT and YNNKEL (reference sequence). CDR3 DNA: TGTGCCAGCAGCCAAGAAGGCGGCGCTTTCTTT. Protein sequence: CASSQEGGAFF.

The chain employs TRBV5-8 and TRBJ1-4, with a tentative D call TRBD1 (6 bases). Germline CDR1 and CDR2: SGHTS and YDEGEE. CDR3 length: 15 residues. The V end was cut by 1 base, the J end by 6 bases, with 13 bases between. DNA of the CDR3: TGTGCCAGCAGCTTGAATACAGGGTGGGATGAAAAACTGTTTTTT. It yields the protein CASSLNTGWDEKLFF. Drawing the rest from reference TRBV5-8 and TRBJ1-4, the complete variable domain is EAGVTQSPTHLIKTRGQQATLRCSPISGHTSVYWYQQALGLGLQFLLWYDEGEERNRGNFPPRFSGRQFPNYSSELNVNALELEDSALYLCASSLNTGWDEKLFFGSGTQLSVL.

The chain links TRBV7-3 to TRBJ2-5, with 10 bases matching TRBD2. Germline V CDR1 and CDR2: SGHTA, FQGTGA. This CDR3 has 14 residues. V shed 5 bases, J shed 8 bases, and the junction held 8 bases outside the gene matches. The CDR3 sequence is CASSPSSGGITQYF. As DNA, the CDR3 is TGTGCCAGCAGCCCATCTAGCGGGGGCATTACCCAGTACTTC.

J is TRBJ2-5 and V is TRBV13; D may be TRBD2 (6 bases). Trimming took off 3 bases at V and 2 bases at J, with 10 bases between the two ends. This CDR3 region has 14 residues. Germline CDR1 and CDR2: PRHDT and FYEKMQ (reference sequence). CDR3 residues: CASSFSSEQETQYF. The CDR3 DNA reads TGTGCCAGCAGCTTCTCTAGCGAGCAAGAGACCCAGTACTTC.

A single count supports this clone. CDR3 DNA: TGTGCCAGCAGTGAAGCTACAGAATCCTACGAGCAGTACTTC. Translating gives CASSEATESYEQYF. The chain couples TRBV2 to TRBJ2-7; D not certain. Germline CDR1 SNHLY, CDR2 FYNNEI. V gave up 0 bases and J gave up 1 base, with 7 bases separating them. The CDR3 spans 14 residues.

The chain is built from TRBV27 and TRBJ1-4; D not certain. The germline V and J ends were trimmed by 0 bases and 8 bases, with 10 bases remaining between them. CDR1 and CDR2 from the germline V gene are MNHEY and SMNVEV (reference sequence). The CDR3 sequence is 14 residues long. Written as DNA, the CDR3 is TGTGCCAGCAGTTTATCCCTCCGGAGGGAAAAACTGTTTTTT. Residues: CASSLSLRREKLFF. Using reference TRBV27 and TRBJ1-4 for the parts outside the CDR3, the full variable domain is EAQVTQNPRYLITVTGKKLTVTCSQNMNHEYMSWYRQDPGLGLRQIYYSMNVEVTDKGDVPEGYKVSRKEKRNFPLILESPSPNQTSLYFCASSLSLRREKLFFGSGTQLSVL.

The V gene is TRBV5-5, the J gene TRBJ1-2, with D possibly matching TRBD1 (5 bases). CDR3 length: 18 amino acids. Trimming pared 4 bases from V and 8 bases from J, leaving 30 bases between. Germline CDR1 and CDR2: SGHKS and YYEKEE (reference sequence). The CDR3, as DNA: TGTGCCAGCAGCCCAAAACGTGTCGTCGGAGGGGATCAAGGCGGCTACACCTTC. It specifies CASSPKRVVGGDQGGYTF.

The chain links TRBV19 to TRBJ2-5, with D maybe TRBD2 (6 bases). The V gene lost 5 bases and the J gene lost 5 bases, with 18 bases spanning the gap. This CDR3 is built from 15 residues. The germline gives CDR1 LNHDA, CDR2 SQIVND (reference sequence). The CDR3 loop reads CASSLRARGGETQYF. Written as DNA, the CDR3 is TGTGCCAGTAGTCTTCGTGCGCGGGGCGGGGAGACCCAGTACTTC.

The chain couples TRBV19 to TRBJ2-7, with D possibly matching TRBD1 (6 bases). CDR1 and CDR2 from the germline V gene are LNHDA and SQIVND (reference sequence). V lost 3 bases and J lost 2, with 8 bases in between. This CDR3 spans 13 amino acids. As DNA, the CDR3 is TGTGCCAGTAGTATTGGACAGCCCTACGAGCAGTACTTC. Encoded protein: CASSIGQPYEQYF.

The CDR3, as DNA: TGTGCCAGTAGTTACGGAGAGACCCAGTACTTC. Protein sequence: CASSYGETQYF. The rearrangement links TRBV19 to TRBJ2-5, with D hard to call. Per germline, CDR1 LNHDA and CDR2 SQIVND (reference sequence). The CDR3 is made up of 11 amino acids. V was cut by 5 bases and J by 4 bases, with 5 bases left in between.

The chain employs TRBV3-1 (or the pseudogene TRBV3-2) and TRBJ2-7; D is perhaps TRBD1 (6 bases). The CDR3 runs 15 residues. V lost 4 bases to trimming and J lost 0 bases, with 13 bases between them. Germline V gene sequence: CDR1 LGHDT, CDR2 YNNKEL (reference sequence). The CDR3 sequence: CASSPTAGVSYEQYF. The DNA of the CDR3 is TGTGCCAGCAGCCCCACAGCAGGGGTCTCCTACGAGCAGTACTTC.